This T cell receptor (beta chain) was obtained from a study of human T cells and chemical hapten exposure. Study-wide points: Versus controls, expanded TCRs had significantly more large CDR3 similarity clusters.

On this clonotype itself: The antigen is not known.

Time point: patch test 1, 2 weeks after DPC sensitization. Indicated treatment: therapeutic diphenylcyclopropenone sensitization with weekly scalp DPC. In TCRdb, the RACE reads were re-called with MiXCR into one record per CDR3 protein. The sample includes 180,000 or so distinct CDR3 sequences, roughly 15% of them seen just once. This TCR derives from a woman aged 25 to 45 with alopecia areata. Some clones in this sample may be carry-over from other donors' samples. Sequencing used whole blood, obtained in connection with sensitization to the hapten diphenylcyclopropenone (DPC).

This chain's CDR3 is CASSLARTGATSYEQYF. As DNA, the CDR3 is TGTGCCAGCAGCTTAGCGCGGACAGGGGCCACCTCCTACGAGCAGTACTTC. The rearrangement links TRBV7-9 to TRBJ2-7; 9 bases agree with TRBD1. This CDR3 contains 17 residues. V gave up 0 bases and J gave up 0 bases; unmatched junction bases: 6. Per germline, CDR1 SEHNR and CDR2 FQNEAQ (reference sequence).